The clone carrying this TCR beta chain was detected a few times. The antigen is not known. TCRdb re-analysed the 5' RACE reads in MiXCR, keeping a single row per CDR3 protein. The data contain some 260,000 distinct CDR3 sequences, around 4.9% of them singletons. The data stem from a study of T cells after yellow fever vaccination. General study points: Weaker, the secondary response peaked sooner, at day 5 versus 15.

The TCR originated in a man aged 18-30 years who received the YFV17D yellow fever vaccine. The sample was CD4+ T cells sorted from PBMCs, taken on the day of the yellow fever booster vaccination.

The chain's CDR3 is CSASGGIYNEQFF. As DNA, the CDR3 is TGCAGTGCTTCCGGGGGGATATACAATGAGCAGTTCTTC. The chain joins TRBV20-1 to TRBJ2-1; 7 nucleotides align to TRBD2. Trimming removed 5 bases from V and 4 bases from J; junction bases left unmatched: 5. The CDR3 sequence is 13 residues long. Germline V lookup: CDR1 DFQATT, CDR2 SNEGSKA (reference sequence).